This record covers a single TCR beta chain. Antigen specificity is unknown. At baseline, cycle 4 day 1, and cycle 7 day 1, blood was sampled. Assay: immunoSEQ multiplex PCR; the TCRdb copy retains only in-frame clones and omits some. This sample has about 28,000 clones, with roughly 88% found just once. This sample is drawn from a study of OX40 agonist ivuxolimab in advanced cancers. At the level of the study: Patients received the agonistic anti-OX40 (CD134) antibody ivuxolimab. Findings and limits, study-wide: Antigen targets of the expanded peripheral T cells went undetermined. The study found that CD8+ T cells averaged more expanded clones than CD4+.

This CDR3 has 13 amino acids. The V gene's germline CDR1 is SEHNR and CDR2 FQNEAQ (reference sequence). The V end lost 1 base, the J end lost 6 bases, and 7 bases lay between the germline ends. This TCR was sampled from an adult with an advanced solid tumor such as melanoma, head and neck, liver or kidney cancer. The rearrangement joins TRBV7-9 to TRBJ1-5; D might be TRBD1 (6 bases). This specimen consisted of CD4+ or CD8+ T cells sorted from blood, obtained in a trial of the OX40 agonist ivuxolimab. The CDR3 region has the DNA TGTGCCAGCAGCTTAGGGGGGGCTCAGCCCCAGCATTTT. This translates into CASSLGGAQPQHF.